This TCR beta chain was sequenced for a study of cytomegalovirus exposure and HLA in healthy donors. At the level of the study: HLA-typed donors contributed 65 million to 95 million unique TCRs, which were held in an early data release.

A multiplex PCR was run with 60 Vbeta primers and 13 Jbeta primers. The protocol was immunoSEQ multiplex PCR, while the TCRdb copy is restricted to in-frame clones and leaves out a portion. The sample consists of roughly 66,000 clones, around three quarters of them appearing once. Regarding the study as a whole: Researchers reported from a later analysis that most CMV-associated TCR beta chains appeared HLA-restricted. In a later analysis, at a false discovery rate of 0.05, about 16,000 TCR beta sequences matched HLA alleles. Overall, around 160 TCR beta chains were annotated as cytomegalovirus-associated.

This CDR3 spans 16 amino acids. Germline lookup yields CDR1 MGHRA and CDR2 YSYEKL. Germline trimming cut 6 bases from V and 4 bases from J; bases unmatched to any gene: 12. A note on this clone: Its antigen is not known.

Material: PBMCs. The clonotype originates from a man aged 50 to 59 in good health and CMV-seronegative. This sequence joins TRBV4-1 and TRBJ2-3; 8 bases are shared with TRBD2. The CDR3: CASRNSGGTSADTQYF. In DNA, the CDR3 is TGCGCCAGCAGGAATTCGGGAGGGACATCAGCAGATACGCAGTATTTT.